This TCR beta chain was recovered during a study of T cells expressing NK-cell markers (TCRdb year 2020). For the study in its entirety: In sorted CD3+CD56+NKG2C+, CD3+CD56+NKG2C- and CD3+CD56-NKG2C+ T-cell subsets from 7 or 8 donors, TCR beta-chain repertoires were profiled. Libraries were sequenced as 2 x 150 bp reads on Illumina HiSeq 2000/2500, MiSeq or NextSeq. Of the eight sequenced donors, seven were found to be HCMV-seropositive and one was found to be HCMV-seronegative. All eight donors whose samples were sequenced were randomly selected healthy volunteers, three of them men and five women.

The data were produced on an Illumina HiSeq 2000. 5'RACE template switching, by which a universal primer site and unique molecular identifiers were added, was used to make TCR beta cDNA libraries. Synthesis of cDNA was primed from the TCR beta constant segment and was followed by two consecutive PCR amplification steps. The original pipeline was this. MIGEC was used to demultiplex reads and group the reads by UMI, and MiTCR was used to assemble and quantify clonotypes. To exclude erroneous sequences, only TCR cDNA sequences supported by at least two reads were retained. The tcR package was used for downstream repertoire analysis, and clonotypes were matched across fractions by CDR3 nucleotide sequence plus V segment. VDJmatch was used to annotate antigen specificity against VDJdb, with one amino acid substitution allowed in CDR3. Reads reprocessed by TCRdb are summarized as one entry per CDR3 protein sequence, and DNA is absent. TCRdb, not the original authors, processed these V and J calls. This sample's clone table shows approximately 460,000 distinct CDR3 sequences. The top ten clones comprise approximately 7% of the sample.

Study-level results and caveats: It remained unclear whether the expanded NKG2C-expressing T cell clones were specific for HCMV antigens. Those dominant clonotypes were again the most abundant among CD3+CD56-NKG2C+ cells in a few donors, at about 28.3-65%. In over 5 donors, the dominant CD3+CD56+NKG2C+ clonotypes were among the top 10 CD8+ clonotypes and accounted for roughly 1.0-7.5% of CD8+ T cells.

A note on this clonotype: This clone's antigen is unknown.

The CDR3 runs 15 amino acids, cysteine and phenylalanine included. DNA is not on record. In the germline V gene (reference sequence), CDR1 corresponds to LNHDA and CDR2 to SQIVND. HCMV serostatus was determined by detecting HCMV-specific IgG in serum with a commercial ELISA kit. Ficoll density gradient centrifugation was used to isolate peripheral blood mononuclear cells from blood. Sequencing input: blood T cells: a sorted CD56 or NKG2C T cell subset, CD4+ or CD8+ T cells, or bulk PBMC T cells (not recorded which). Here the chain combines TRBV19 and TRBJ2-5; TCRdb picks TRBD2, but there is no DNA to check that call. The source of this sequence is a woman aged 18 to 75 in good health. This receptor has the CDR3 CATASFLGLQETQYF.